These 31 T cell receptor beta chains were sequenced from one sample in a study of tumor-infiltrating lymphocytes in primary liver carcinoma. Co-extraction of RNA and DNA was performed on roughly 17-32 mg of unsorted bulk tissue. TCR beta cDNA was prepared out of 450 to 500 ng total RNA by means of a constant-region primer. The TCR beta library was amplified through three nested multiplex PCR rounds in a modified ARM-PCR procedure. Investigators reported that the first two PCR rounds, at 10 cycles each, used TRBV1-TRBV30 forward primers with a C-beta reverse primer. Each CDR3 protein is one row after TCRdb ran MiXCR on the multiplex PCR reads. Of more than 100,000 distinct CDR3 sequences detected, about 68% appear once; the ten largest clones hold about a tenth. What was sequenced was liver tumor tissue from sampling region 1. Subset reported: tumor region T1, superior pole. These receptors all come from a woman aged 60-70 years with primary liver carcinoma and hepatitis B virus infection.

Remarks on this clonotype: Sequence at one end of the junction differs from germline and may be a read error. The V gene is TRBV28, the J gene TRBJ2-1; no clear D gene. There are 13 residues in the CDR3. From germline, CDR1 is MDHEN and CDR2 SYDVKM. CDR3 bases: TGTGCCAACAGTTTGCAAGTAAGAAATGAGCAGTTCTTC. Protein: CANSLQVRNEQFF.

Turning to this clonotype: One end of the junction is discordant with germline, which a read error may explain. The genes are TRBV6-5 and TRBJ2-6, with 9 bases aligning to TRBD1. The CDR3 spans 17 residues. Germline values: CDR1 MNHEY, CDR2 SVGAGI. CDR3 DNA sequence: TGTGCCAGCAGTCGACAGGGGGGGCACTCTGGGGCCAACGTTCTGGCTTTC. Its translation: CASSRQGGHSGANVLAF.

This clonotype came up a few times. V and J are TRBV7-9 and TRBJ2-1; TRBD2 matches 9 bases. CDR1 and CDR2 from the germline V gene are SEHNR and FQNEAQ (reference sequence). The junction had 9 bases not matched to a gene; V was cut back by 3 bases and J by 12 bases. This CDR3 comprises 14 residues. The CDR3 here is CASSLSGLAGSQFF. In DNA, the CDR3 is TGTGCCAGCAGCTTGAGTGGCCTAGCGGGGTCGCAGTTCTTC. Filled out from reference TRBV7-9 and TRBJ2-1, the complete variable domain reads DTGVSQNPRHKITKRGQNVTFRCDPISEHNRLYWYRQTLGQGPEFLTYFQNEAQLEKSRLLSDRFSAERPKGSFSTLEIQRTEQGDSAMYLCASSLSGLAGSQFFGPGTRLTVL.

This clonotype has a count of ten or more. The chain uses TRBV29-1 and TRBJ2-1; D may be TRBD1 (5 bases). The CDR3 consists of 11 residues. Germline V lookup: CDR1 SQVTM, CDR2 ANQGSEA. Trimming shortened V by 5 bases and J by 4 bases, and 6 bases separated the two germline ends. The chain's CDR3 is CSVNRYNEQFF. The CDR3 region has the DNA TGCAGCGTTAACAGGTACAATGAGCAGTTCTTC.

For this clonotype: This clone may be a read error of a much larger clone one base away. This chain uses TRBV10-3 with TRBJ1-1; D ambiguous. The CDR3 loop spans 12 amino acids. CDR1 and CDR2 (germline): ENHRY, SYGVKD. CDR3 sequence (DNA): TGTCCCATCATGGGGTTCGGCACTGAAGCTTTCTTT. Its protein product is CPIMGFGTEAFF.

The V and J genes are TRBV11-2 and TRBJ2-1; no definite D call. Trimming shortened V by 6 bases and J by 1 base, and 19 bases separated the two germline ends. The CDR3 spans 17 residues. Looked up from germline, CDR1 is SGHAT and CDR2 is FQNNGV. The DNA of the CDR3 is TGTGCCAGCAGATTTACACCACTGAGGAGATCCTACAATGAGCAGTTCTTC. Translated, it gives CASRFTPLRRSYNEQFF. The entire variable domain, with the rest obtained from reference TRBV11-2 and TRBJ2-1, is as follows: EAGVAQSPRYKIIEKRQSVAFWCNPISGHATLYWYQQILGQGPKLLIQFQNNGVVDDSQLPKDRFSAERLKGVDSTLKIQPAKLEDSAVYLCASRFTPLRRSYNEQFFGPGTRLTVL.

On this clonotype: A read error may be the cause here, since a much bigger clone is one base away. The J gene is TRBJ1-2, the V gene TRBV6-2 or TRBV6-3; weak D call: TRBD1 (5 bases). The germline CDR1 and CDR2 sequences are MNHEY and SVGEGT. The CDR3 has 14 amino acids. V was cut by 2 bases and J by 6 bases, with 13 bases left in between. In DNA form, the CDR3 reads TGTGCCAGCAGTTACGGGGGAGTTCCCCATGGCTACACCTTC. Its translation is CASSYGGVPHGYTF.

Comments on this clonotype: As the CDR3 is not closed by the conserved phenylalanine or tryptophan, this likely results from a read error. The chain couples TRBV5-8 to TRBJ1-5; 7 positions agree with TRBD1. V was pared by 2 bases and J by 8 bases, with 13 bases of the junction left unmatched. Germline CDR1 is SGHTS and CDR2 is YDEGEE. This CDR3 spans 16 amino acids. CDR3 DNA sequence: TGTGCCAGCAGCTTAGGGCCCTCAGGGGGATTGAAGCCCCAGCATTTA. Amino acid sequence: CASSLGPSGGLKPQHL.

This clonotype was seen a single time. The chain uses TRBV15 and TRBJ2-7; TRBD1 aligns across 8 bases. There are 14 residues in the CDR3. The V gene's germline CDR1 is LNHNV and CDR2 YYDKDF (reference sequence). The V segment lost 0 bases and the J segment 3 bases; nucleotides outside the gene matches: 1. CDR3 protein: CATSRDGQGYEQYF. DNA for the CDR3: TGTGCCACCAGCAGAGATGGACAGGGCTACGAGCAGTACTTC.

In the case of this clonotype: A clone one base away is much larger, so this may be a read error. This chain connects TRBV6-5 to TRBJ2-5; D remains unclear. V was clipped by 2 bases and J by 4 bases, with 14 bases between them. There are 15 residues in the CDR3. Germline values: CDR1 MNHEY, CDR2 SVGAGI. The CDR3 loop reads CASSYIDAGRETQYF. CDR3 sequence (DNA): TGTGCCAGCAGTTACATTGATGCAGGAAGAGAGACCCAGTACTTC.

Regarding this clonotype: A junction end diverges from the germline sequence, so it may reflect a read error. The chain uses TRBV18 and TRBJ2-2; the D is unclear. The CDR3 consists of 15 residues. The germline gives CDR1 KGHSH, CDR2 LQKENI. CDR3 sequence: CASSPRSANTRELFF. The DNA of the CDR3 is TGTGCCAGCTCACCTCGGTCGGCGAACACCCGGGAGCTGTTTTTT.

On this clonotype: Since a much larger clone is just one base distant, this may be a read error. The J gene is TRBJ1-2, the V gene TRBV28; 11 bases map to TRBD1. The CDR3 contains 14 residues. Germline CDR1 reads MDHEN; CDR2 reads SYDVKM. J lost 8 bases, V lost 4 bases, and 6 bases had no gene match. CDR3 DNA: TGTGCCAGCAGTTGGCCCGGGACAGGGGGGGGCTACACCTTC. Translated: CASSWPGTGGGYTF.

This rearrangement joins TRBV7-9 to TRBJ1-1; 7 bases map to TRBD1. In germline, CDR1 is SEHNR, CDR2 FQNEAQ (reference sequence). This CDR3 spans 14 amino acids. Trimming took 5 bases from V and 3 from J; bases not matched to a gene: 6. CDR3 bases: TGTGCCAGCAGCCCGCGACAGGGCGACACTGAAGCTTTCTTT. Translation gives CASSPRQGDTEAFF. Drawing the rest from reference TRBV7-9 and TRBJ1-1, the complete variable domain is DTGVSQNPRHKITKRGQNVTFRCDPISEHNRLYWYRQTLGQGPEFLTYFQNEAQLEKSRLLSDRFSAERPKGSFSTLEIQRTEQGDSAMYLCASSPRQGDTEAFFGQGTRLTVV.

As DNA, the CDR3 is TGCGCCAGCAGCCAAGTCACAGACGTAGGTGAGCAGTTCTTC. Amino acid sequence: CASSQVTDVGEQFF. The J gene is TRBJ2-1, the V gene TRBV4-1; D ambiguous. The CDR3 covers 14 residues. The V gene's germline CDR1 is MGHRA and CDR2 YSYEKL. V lost 1 base, J lost 9 bases, and 13 bases lay in between.

This clonotype occurred a few times. This chain uses TRBV28 with TRBJ2-3; 9 bases match TRBD2. After removal of 11 bases from V and 8 bases from J, the junction contained 11 bases not matched to a gene. The CDR3 is 13 amino acids. The V gene's germline CDR1 is MDHEN and CDR2 SYDVKM. The CDR3 protein is CASGLAPPSTQYF. CDR3 bases: TGTGCCTCCGGACTAGCGCCCCCCAGTACGCAGTATTTT.

The sample holds a few counts of this clonotype. The chain combines TRBV20-1 with TRBJ2-1, with D tentatively TRBD1 or TRBD2 (5 bases each). V was pared by 5 bases and J by 4 bases, with 12 bases between. This CDR3 spans 13 amino acids. Germline V gene sequence: CDR1 DFQATT, CDR2 SNEGSKA (reference sequence). CDR3 loop: CSASQDSYNEQFF. The CDR3, as DNA: TGCAGTGCTTCACAGGACTCGTACAATGAGCAGTTCTTC.

The chain links TRBV5-6 to TRBJ2-7; perhaps TRBD1 as D (6 bases). The CDR3 runs 14 residues. The V gene's germline CDR1 is SGHDT and CDR2 YYEEEE. Trimming cost V 4 bases and J 3 bases, with 14 bases left between them. The CDR3 loop reads CASSEDSELYEQYF. The DNA of the CDR3 is TGTGCCAGCAGCGAGGACAGTGAGCTCTACGAGCAGTACTTC.

This clonotype was recorded once. This sequence joins TRBV12-3 or TRBV12-4 and TRBJ2-7; 8 bases match TRBD2. The V and J ends lost 6 bases and 1 base, in that order; junction bases with no gene match: 5. The length of the CDR3 is 14 residues. The CDR3 nucleotides are TGTGCCAGCAGACCTGGCGGGAGGTCCTACGAGCAGTACTTC. Amino acids: CASRPGGRSYEQYF.

The chain links TRBV20-1 to TRBJ1-4; D is undetermined. V was trimmed by 0 bases and J by 5 bases, leaving 7 bases between them. The CDR3 loop spans 13 amino acids. Germline-derived CDR1 and CDR2 are DFQATT and SNEGSKA (reference sequence). The CDR3 is CSARDGRNEKLFF. In DNA form, the CDR3 reads TGCAGTGCTAGAGATGGTAGAAATGAAAAACTGTTTTTT.

This clonotype was seen ten or more times. V is TRBV6-1 and J is TRBJ1-6; 7 nucleotides align to TRBD1. CDR1 is MNHNS, CDR2 SASEGT, per germline. This CDR3 spans 19 amino acids. V lost 2 bases, J lost 7 bases, and 17 bases stayed unmatched. CDR3 DNA sequence: TGTGCCAGCAGTGAATTTTTAAATCCCGGGACAGCGAAGAATTCACCCCTCCACTTT. Translated: CASSEFLNPGTAKNSPLHF.

In its sample, this clonotype was seen many times. The chain is built from TRBV7-8 and TRBJ1-4; 10 bases map to TRBD1. The trim removed 4 bases at V and 8 bases at J, leaving 13 bases unmatched. Germline CDR1 and CDR2: SGHVS and FQNEAQ. The CDR3 covers 17 residues. The CDR3 sequence: CASSSGTGDLRAEKLFF. CDR3 coding DNA: TGTGCCAGCAGCTCCGGGACAGGGGATCTGAGGGCCGAAAAACTGTTTTTT.

This clonotype was seen many times. This chain joins TRBV6-6 and TRBJ2-1; D gene unclear. V lost 2 bases and J lost 4, with 12 bases in between. CDR3 length: 15 amino acids. CDR1 and CDR2 (germline): MNHNY, SVGAGI (reference sequence). Here the CDR3 reads CASSYVSVTYNEQFF. The CDR3, as DNA: TGTGCCAGCAGTTACGTATCAGTTACATACAATGAGCAGTTCTTC.

There are many counts of this clonotype. This chain uses TRBV11-2 with TRBJ2-7; the match to TRBD2 covers 10 bases. Trimming cost V 5 bases and J 3 bases; bases outside gene matches: 4. Germline assignment: CDR1 SGHAT and CDR2 FQNNGV. The CDR3 runs to 14 residues. For the CDR3, the DNA is TGTGCCAGCAGCCCCGGGACTAGCGTCTACGAGCAGTACTTC. Translation gives CASSPGTSVYEQYF.

The rearrangement uses TRBV28 and TRBJ2-2; D unresolved. The germline V gene encodes CDR1 MDHEN and CDR2 SYDVKM. Trimming stripped 7 bases from V and 0 bases from J, with 9 bases between. The CDR3 has 14 residues. The chain's CDR3 is CASTPHTNTGELFF. CDR3 DNA sequence: TGTGCCAGCACCCCCCACACGAACACCGGGGAGCTGTTTTTT.

This clonotype was picked up a small number of times. This chain links TRBV5-1 with TRBJ2-7, with D uncertain. Between the trimmed V and J ends, which lost 4 bases and 3 bases, there was a span of 17 bases. The CDR3 length is 15 residues. The germline gives CDR1 SGHRS, CDR2 YFSETQ. The CDR3 sequence is CASSAVFVNRYEQYF. For the CDR3, the DNA is TGCGCCAGCAGCGCGGTTTTCGTCAACCGCTACGAGCAGTACTTC.

Turning to this clonotype: A single base separates this from a much larger clone, so it may be a read error. The V and J genes are TRBV6-5 and TRBJ2-7, with a weak D call TRBD1 (5 bases). Per germline, CDR1 MNHEY and CDR2 SVGAGI. This CDR3 is 12 amino acids long. Trimming stripped 5 bases from V and 6 bases from J, with 11 bases between. Here the CDR3 reads CASSVLQGEQYF. The CDR3 DNA reads TGTGCCAGCAGTGTCCTGCAGGGCGAGCAGTACTTC.

The chain links TRBV11-2 to TRBJ2-5; tentatively, D is TRBD1 or TRBD2 (5 bases each). Trimming shortened V by 5 bases and J by 10 bases, and 11 bases separated the two germline ends. The germline gives CDR1 SGHAT, CDR2 FQNNGV. The CDR3 is 11 amino acids. In DNA form, the CDR3 reads TGTGCCAGCAGCCCCTGGGGGATCCAGTACTTC. Translated, it gives CASSPWGIQYF. Variable domain in full (rest from reference TRBV11-2 and TRBJ2-5): EAGVAQSPRYKIIEKRQSVAFWCNPISGHATLYWYQQILGQGPKLLIQFQNNGVVDDSQLPKDRFSAERLKGVDSTLKIQPAKLEDSAVYLCASSPWGIQYFGPGTRLLVL.

At least ten counts were recorded for this clonotype. The chain links TRBV29-1 to TRBJ2-2, with a possible D match to TRBD2 (6 bases). The V end was cut by 2 bases, the J end by 5 bases, with 18 bases between. Germline-derived CDR1 and CDR2 are SQVTM and ANQGSEA. This CDR3 spans 16 amino acids. The CDR3 spells CSVEPLWREGTGELFF. CDR3 sequence (DNA): TGCAGCGTTGAACCCCTCTGGCGGGAAGGGACCGGGGAGCTGTTTTTT.

For this clonotype: A junction boundary mismatches the germline segment, possibly from a read error. CDR3 sequence: CASSLDFAVNGKLFF. Written as DNA, the CDR3 is TGTGCCAGCAGCTTAGATTTCGCCGTTAATGGAAAACTGTTTTTT. The chain employs TRBV7-9 and TRBJ1-4; D unresolved. Germline CDR1 and CDR2: SEHNR and FQNEAQ (reference sequence). The CDR3 covers 15 residues.

Notes on this clonotype: One end of the junction varies from germline; a read error may be responsible. The genes are TRBV29-1 and TRBJ2-6; tentative D call: TRBD2 (6 bases). The CDR3 runs to 15 residues. Germline CDR1 and CDR2: SQVTM and ANQGSEA. CDR3 in DNA: TGCAGCGTTATGGGGGAAGGGACTGGGGCCAACATCCTGACTTTC. It yields the protein CSVMGEGTGANILTF.

This clonotype was seen ten or more times. The V gene is TRBV6-1, the J gene TRBJ1-1; TRBD1 might be the D (6 bases). V lost 3 bases and J lost 10, with 18 bases in between. This CDR3 comprises 14 residues. Per the germline V gene, CDR1 is MNHNS and CDR2 is SASEGT. The CDR3 reads CASSDVGADVGAFF. The CDR3 bases are TGTGCCAGCAGTGATGTGGGGGCGGACGTTGGAGCTTTCTTT.